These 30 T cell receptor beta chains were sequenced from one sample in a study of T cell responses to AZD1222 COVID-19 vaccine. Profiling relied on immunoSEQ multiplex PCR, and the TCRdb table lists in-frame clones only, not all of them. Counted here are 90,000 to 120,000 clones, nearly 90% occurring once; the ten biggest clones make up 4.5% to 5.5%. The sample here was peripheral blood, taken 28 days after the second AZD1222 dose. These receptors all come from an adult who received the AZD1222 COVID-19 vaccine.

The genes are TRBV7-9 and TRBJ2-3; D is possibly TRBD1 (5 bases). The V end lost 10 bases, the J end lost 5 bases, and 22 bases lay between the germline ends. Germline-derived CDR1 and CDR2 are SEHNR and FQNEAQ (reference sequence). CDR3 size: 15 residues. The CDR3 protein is CATSALGVNGDTQYF. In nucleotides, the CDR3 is TGTGCCACCTCGGCGCTAGGGGTGAATGGAGATACGCAGTATTTT.

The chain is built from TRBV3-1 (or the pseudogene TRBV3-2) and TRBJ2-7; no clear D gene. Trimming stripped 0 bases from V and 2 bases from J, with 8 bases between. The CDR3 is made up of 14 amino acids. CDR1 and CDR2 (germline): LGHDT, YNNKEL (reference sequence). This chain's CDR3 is CASSQESQTYEQYF. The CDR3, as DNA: TGTGCCAGCAGCCAAGAGTCGCAGACCTACGAGCAGTACTTC.

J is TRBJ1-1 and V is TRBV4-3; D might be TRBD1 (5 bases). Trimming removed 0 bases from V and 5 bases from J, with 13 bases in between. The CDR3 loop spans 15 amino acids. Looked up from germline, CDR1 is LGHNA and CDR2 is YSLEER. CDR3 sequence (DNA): TGCGCCAGCAGCCAAGATCTGGGGGGGAGAACTGAAGCTTTCTTT. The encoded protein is CASSQDLGGRTEAFF.

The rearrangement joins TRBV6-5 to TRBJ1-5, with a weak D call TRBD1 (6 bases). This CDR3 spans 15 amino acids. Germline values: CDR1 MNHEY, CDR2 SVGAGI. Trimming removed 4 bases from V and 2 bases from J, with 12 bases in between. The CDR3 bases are TGTGCCAGCAGTTCCGCGGGGGCTGGCAATCAGCCCCAGCATTTT. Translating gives CASSSAGAGNQPQHF.

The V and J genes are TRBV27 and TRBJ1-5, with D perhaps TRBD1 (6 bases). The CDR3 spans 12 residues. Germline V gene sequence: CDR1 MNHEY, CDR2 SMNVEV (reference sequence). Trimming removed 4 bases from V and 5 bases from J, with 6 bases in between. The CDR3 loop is CASSSGDQPQHF. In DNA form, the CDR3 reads TGTGCCAGCAGTTCAGGGGATCAGCCCCAGCATTTT.

The CDR3 is CSVDWRDGYTF. The CDR3 DNA reads TGCAGCGTTGATTGGAGGGATGGCTACACCTTC. The gene calls are TRBV29-1 and TRBJ1-2; D gene uncertain. CDR1 and CDR2 from the germline V gene are SQVTM and ANQGSEA. CDR3 size: 11 residues. V lost 3 bases, J lost 6 bases, and 8 bases lay in between.

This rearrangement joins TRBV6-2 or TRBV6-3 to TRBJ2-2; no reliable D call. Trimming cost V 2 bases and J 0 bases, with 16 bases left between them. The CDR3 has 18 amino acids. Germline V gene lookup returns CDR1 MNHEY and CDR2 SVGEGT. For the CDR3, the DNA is TGTGCCAGCAGTTACCGGACCGTGACACCTACGAACACCGGGGAGCTGTTTTTT. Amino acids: CASSYRTVTPTNTGELFF.

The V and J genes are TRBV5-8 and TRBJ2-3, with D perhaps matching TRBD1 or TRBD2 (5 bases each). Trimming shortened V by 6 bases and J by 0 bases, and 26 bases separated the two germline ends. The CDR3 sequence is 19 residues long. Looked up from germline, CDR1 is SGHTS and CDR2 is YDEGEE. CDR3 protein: CASKMTGRGAGISTDTQYF. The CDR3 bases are TGTGCCAGCAAAATGACCGGCCGGGGCGCAGGAATTAGCACAGATACGCAGTATTTT.

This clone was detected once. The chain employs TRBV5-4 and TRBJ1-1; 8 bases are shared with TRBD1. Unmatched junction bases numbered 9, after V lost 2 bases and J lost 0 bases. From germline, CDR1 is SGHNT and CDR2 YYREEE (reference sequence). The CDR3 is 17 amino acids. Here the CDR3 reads CASSFLGQVGMNTEAFF. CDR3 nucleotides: TGTGCCAGCAGCTTCCTGGGACAGGTCGGAATGAACACTGAAGCTTTCTTT.

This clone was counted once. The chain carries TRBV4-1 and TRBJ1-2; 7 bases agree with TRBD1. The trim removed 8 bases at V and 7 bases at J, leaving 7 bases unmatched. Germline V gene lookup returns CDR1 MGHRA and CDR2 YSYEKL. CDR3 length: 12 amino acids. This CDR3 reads CASSDRVGGYTF. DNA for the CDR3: TGCGCCAGCTCTGACAGGGTTGGTGGCTACACCTTC.

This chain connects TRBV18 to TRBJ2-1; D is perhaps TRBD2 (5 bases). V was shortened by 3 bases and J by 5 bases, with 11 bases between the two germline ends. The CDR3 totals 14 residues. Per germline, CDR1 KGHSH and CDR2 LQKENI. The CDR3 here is CASSPVGADNEQFF. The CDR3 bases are TGTGCCAGCTCACCCGTGGGAGCGGACAATGAGCAGTTCTTC.

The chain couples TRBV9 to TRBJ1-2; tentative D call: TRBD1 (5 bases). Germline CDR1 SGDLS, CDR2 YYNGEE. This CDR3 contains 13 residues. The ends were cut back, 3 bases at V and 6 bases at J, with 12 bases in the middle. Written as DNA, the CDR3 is TGTGCCAGCAGCGAGGACTCGGGGGATGGCTACACCTTC. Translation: CASSEDSGDGYTF.

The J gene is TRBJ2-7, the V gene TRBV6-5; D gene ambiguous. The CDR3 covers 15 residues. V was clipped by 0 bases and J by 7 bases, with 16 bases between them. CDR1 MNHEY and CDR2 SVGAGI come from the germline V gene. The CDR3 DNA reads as TGTGCCAGCAGTTACTCACGCAGATCCTACGATGAGCAGTACTTC. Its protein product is CASSYSRRSYDEQYF.

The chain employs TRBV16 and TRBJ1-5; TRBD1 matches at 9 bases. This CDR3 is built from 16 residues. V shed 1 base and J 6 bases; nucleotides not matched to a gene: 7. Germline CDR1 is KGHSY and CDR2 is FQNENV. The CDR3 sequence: CASSQFRGQGVQPQHF. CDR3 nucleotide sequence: TGTGCCAGCAGCCAATTCCGGGGACAGGGTGTTCAGCCCCAGCATTTT.

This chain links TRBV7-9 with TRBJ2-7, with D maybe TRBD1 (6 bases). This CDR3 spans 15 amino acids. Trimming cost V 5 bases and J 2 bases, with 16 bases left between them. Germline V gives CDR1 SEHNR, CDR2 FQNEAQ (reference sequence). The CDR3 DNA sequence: TGTGCCAGCAGCCCCACTCACAGGGTCGCCTACGAGCAGTACTTC. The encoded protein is CASSPTHRVAYEQYF.

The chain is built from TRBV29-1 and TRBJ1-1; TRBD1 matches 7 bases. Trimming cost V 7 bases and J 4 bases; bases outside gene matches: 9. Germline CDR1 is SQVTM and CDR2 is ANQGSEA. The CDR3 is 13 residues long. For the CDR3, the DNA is TGCAGCGCCCTACGACAGGGATTCACTGAAGCTTTCTTT. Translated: CSALRQGFTEAFF. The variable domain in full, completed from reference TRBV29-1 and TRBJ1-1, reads SAVISQKPSRDICQRGTSLTIQCQVDSQVTMMFWYRQQPGQSLTLIATANQGSEATYESGFVIDKFPISRPNLTFSTLTVSNMSPEDSSIYLCSALRQGFTEAFFGQGTRLTVV.

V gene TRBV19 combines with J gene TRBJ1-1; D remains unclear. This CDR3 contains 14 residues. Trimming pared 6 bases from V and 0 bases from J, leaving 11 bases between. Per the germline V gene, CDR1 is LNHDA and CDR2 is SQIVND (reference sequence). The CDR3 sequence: CASSRTEMNTEAFF. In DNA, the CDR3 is TGTGCCAGTAGCCGGACTGAAATGAACACTGAAGCTTTCTTT.

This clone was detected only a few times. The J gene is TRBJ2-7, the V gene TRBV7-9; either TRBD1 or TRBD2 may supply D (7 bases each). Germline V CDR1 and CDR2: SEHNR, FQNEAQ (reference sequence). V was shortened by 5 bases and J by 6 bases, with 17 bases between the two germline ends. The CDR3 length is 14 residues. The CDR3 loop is CASSPRGGIGEQYF. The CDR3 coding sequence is TGTGCCAGCAGCCCCAGGGGGGGAATAGGCGAGCAGTACTTC.

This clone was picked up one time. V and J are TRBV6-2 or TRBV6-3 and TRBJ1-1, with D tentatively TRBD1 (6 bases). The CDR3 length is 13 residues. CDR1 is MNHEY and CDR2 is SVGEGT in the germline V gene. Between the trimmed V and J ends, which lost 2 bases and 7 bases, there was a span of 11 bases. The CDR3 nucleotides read TGTGCCAGCAGTTACATCGAGGGGGATGAAGCTTTCTTT. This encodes CASSYIEGDEAFF.

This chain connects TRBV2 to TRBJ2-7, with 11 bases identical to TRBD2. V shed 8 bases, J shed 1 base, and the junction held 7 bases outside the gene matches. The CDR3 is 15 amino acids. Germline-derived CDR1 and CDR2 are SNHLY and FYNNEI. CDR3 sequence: CASDGLAGGSYEQYF. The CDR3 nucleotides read TGTGCCAGCGACGGGCTAGCGGGGGGATCCTACGAGCAGTACTTC.

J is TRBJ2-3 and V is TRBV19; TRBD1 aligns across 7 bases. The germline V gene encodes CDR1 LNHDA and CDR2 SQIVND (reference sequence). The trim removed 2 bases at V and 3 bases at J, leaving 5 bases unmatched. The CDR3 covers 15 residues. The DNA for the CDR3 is TGTGCCAGTAGTATATTCCCGACAGGGACAGATACGCAGTATTTT. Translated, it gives CASSIFPTGTDTQYF.

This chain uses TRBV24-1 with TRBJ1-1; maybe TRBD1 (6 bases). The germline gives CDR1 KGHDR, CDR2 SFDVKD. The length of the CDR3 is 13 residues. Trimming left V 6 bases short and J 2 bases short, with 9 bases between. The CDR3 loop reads CATSRQANTEAFF. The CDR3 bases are TGTGCCACCAGTAGACAGGCCAACACTGAAGCTTTCTTT.

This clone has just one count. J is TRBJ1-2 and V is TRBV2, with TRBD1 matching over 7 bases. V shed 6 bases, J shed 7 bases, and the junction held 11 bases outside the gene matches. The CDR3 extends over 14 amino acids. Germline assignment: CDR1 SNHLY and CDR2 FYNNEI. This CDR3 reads CASRAEGAVGGYTF. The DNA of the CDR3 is TGTGCCAGCAGGGCGGAGGGGGCGGTTGGTGGCTACACCTTC.

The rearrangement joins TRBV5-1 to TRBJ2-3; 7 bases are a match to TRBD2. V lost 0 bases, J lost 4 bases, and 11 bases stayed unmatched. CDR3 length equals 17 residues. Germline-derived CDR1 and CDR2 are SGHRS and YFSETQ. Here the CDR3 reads CASSLGGTAGRADTQYF. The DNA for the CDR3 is TGCGCCAGCAGCTTGGGGGGTACAGCGGGACGGGCAGATACGCAGTATTTT.

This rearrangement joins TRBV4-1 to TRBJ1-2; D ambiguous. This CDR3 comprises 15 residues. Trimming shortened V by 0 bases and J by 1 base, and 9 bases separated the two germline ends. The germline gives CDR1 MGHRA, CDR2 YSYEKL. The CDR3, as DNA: TGCGCCAGCAGCCAAGATACATTCAGTAACTATGGCTACACCTTC. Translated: CASSQDTFSNYGYTF.

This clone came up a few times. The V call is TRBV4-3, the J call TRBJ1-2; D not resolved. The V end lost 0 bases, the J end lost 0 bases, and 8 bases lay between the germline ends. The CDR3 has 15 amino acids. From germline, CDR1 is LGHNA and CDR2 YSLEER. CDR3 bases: TGCGCCAGCAGCCAAGACCGCGGCGCTAACTATGGCTACACCTTC. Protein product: CASSQDRGANYGYTF.

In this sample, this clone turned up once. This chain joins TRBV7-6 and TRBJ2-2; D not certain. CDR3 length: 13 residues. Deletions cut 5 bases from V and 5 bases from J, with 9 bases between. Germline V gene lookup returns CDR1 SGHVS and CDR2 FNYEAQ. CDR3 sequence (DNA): TGTGCCAGCAGCCCCAGTTGGACCGGGGAGCTGTTTTTT. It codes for CASSPSWTGELFF.

Here the CDR3 DNA reads TGTGCCAGCAGCCAACAACAGGGCTACGAGCAGTACTTC. The encoded protein is CASSQQQGYEQYF. The chain has TRBV28 and TRBJ2-7; maybe TRBD1 (6 bases). The CDR3 has 13 residues. Germline CDR1 MDHEN, CDR2 SYDVKM. V was cut by 6 bases and J by 3 bases, with 12 bases left in between.

In DNA, the CDR3 is TGCGCCAGCAGCCAAGACTCAGGGGGGGGAGGCTATGGCTACACCTTC. Its translation: CASSQDSGGGGYGYTF. The V gene is TRBV4-3, the J gene TRBJ1-2; 7 bases map to TRBD1. CDR1 LGHNA and CDR2 YSLEER come from the germline V gene. Trimming at V came to 0 bases and at J to 4 bases, leaving 8 bases not matched to a gene. CDR3 length: 16 amino acids.

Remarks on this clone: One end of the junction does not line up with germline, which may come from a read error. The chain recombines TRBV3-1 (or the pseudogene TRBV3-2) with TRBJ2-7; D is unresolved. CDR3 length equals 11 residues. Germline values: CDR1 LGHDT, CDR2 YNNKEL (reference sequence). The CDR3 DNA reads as TGTGCCAGCAGCCAAGATCTCCCACTCGTCTTC. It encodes CASSQDLPLVF.